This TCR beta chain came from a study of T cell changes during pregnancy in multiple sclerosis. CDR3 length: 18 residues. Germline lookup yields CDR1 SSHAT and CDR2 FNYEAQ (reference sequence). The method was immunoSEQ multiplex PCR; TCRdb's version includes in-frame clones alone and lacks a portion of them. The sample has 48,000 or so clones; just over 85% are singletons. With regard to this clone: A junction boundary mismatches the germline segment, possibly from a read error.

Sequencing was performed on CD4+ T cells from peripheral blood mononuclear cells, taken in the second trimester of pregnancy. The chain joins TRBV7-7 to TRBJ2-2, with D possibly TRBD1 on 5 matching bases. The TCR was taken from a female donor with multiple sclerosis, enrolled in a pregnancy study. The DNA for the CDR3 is TGTGCTAGCAGCTTGGTAAGTCAGACAGAGATAAACACCGGGGAGCTGTTTTTT. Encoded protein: CASSLVSQTEINTGELFF. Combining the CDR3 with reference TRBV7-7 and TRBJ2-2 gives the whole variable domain GAGVSQSPRYKVTKRGQDVTLRCDPISSHATLYWYQQALGQGPEFLTYFNYEAQPDKSGLPSDRFSAERPEGSISTLTIQRTEQRDSAMYRCASSLVSQTEINTGELFFGEGSRLTVL.